This entry lists 28 T cell receptor beta chains sequenced from one sample in a study of T cells in Graves' hyperthyroidism and ophthalmopathy. Authors of the study amplified TCR beta CDR3 regions from RNA transcripts. Initially, a first-round RT-PCR of the TCR CDR3 employed the HTBI primer set. TCRdb itself ran the multiplex PCR reads through MiXCR, one entry per CDR3 protein. The sample carries about 610,000 distinct CDR3 sequences, more than 15% recorded once. The sequencing sample was made of blood. These receptors came from a woman aged 40 to 50 with Graves' ophthalmopathy.

This clonotype was counted many times. This chain links TRBV27 with TRBJ2-7; D is perhaps TRBD1 or TRBD2 (5 bases each). V lost 5 bases and J lost 3, with 17 bases in between. This CDR3 is built from 15 residues. Germline loops: CDR1 MNHEY, CDR2 SMNVEV (reference sequence). The CDR3 sequence: CASSLRTGASYEQYF. CDR3 in DNA: TGTGCCAGCAGTCTCCGGACTGGGGCAAGCTACGAGCAGTACTTC.

This clonotype was picked up many times. This rearrangement joins TRBV11-1 to TRBJ2-2; D is perhaps TRBD1 (6 bases). V lost 7 bases to trimming and J lost 2 bases, with 11 bases between them. The length of the CDR3 is 14 residues. Germline assignment: CDR1 SGHAT and CDR2 FQDESV (reference sequence). The CDR3: CASTGTPNTGELFF. The CDR3, as DNA: TGTGCCAGCACCGGGACACCTAACACCGGGGAGCTGTTTTTT.

This clonotype was counted many times. The chain links TRBV7-2 to TRBJ2-2, with D perhaps TRBD1 (6 bases). V was trimmed by 5 bases and J by 5 bases, leaving 15 bases between them. This CDR3 has 15 amino acids. From germline, CDR1 is SGHTA and CDR2 FQGNSA. This chain's CDR3 is CASSVAVRGTGELFF. For the CDR3, the DNA is TGTGCCAGCAGCGTGGCGGTGAGGGGGACCGGGGAGCTGTTTTTT.

The chain uses TRBV7-9 and TRBJ2-5; 7 bases are a match to TRBD1. The J segment lost 3 bases and the V segment lost 6 bases, leaving 13 bases of the junction unmatched. In germline, CDR1 is SEHNR, CDR2 FQNEAQ (reference sequence). The CDR3 contains 16 residues. The CDR3 protein is CASSKGHRGKEETQYF. The CDR3 region has the DNA TGTGCCAGCAGTAAAGGGCACAGGGGAAAGGAAGAGACCCAGTACTTC.

Comment on this clonotype: One end of the junction is discordant with germline, which a read error may explain. The CDR3 nucleotides are TGTGCCGGCAGTGAAGAACCCTCTGGGGCCAACGTCCTGACTTTC. It translates to CAGSEEPSGANVLTF. The chain is built from TRBV6-5 and TRBJ2-6; D is unclear. The CDR3 spans 15 residues. Germline loops: CDR1 MNHEY, CDR2 SVGAGI.

In its sample, this clonotype was seen many times. This rearrangement joins TRBV2 to TRBJ2-7; possible D gene TRBD2, 6 bases. Trimming removed 9 bases at V and 5 bases at J, with 14 bases between. Germline V CDR1 and CDR2: SNHLY, FYNNEI. This CDR3 comprises 12 residues. The CDR3 DNA reads as TGTGCCAGTCGCGGGGTGGAGCACGAGCAGTACTTC. Translated: CASRGVEHEQYF.

This clonotype has only a few counts. The chain combines TRBV10-1 with TRBJ1-5; no clear D. V lost 4 bases and J 6 bases, leaving 16 bases between the germline ends. Germline values: CDR1 WNHNN, CDR2 SYGVQD (reference sequence). The CDR3 runs 15 residues. The CDR3 loop is CASSGAGGGSQPQHF. The DNA for the CDR3 is TGCGCCAGCAGTGGAGCCGGAGGAGGGAGTCAGCCCCAGCATTTT.

This chain uses TRBV20-1 with TRBJ1-3; TRBD1 agrees at 9 bases. The CDR3 loop spans 18 amino acids. Losses at the gene ends were 5 bases for V and 0 bases for J; bases not matched to a gene: 14. CDR1 and CDR2 from the germline V gene are DFQATT and SNEGSKA (reference sequence). For the CDR3, the DNA is TGCAGTGCTCGTGGGGGTCCGGGACAGGGTTACTCTGGAAACACCATATATTTT. Amino acids: CSARGGPGQGYSGNTIYF.

There are a few counts of this clonotype. The chain uses TRBV20-1 and TRBJ2-5, with D possibly being TRBD1 or TRBD2 (5 bases each). Germline values: CDR1 DFQATT, CDR2 SNEGSKA (reference sequence). Between the trimmed V and J ends, which lost 5 bases and 5 bases, there was a span of 12 bases. This CDR3 spans 12 amino acids. CDR3 coding DNA: TGCAGTGCTGCACCTTGGGGGGAGACCCAGTACTTC. The encoded protein is CSAAPWGETQYF.

This chain connects TRBV20-1 to TRBJ1-5; TRBD1 might be the D (6 bases). V lost 6 bases to trimming and J lost 4 bases, with 34 bases between them. Germline V gives CDR1 DFQATT, CDR2 SNEGSKA (reference sequence). The CDR3 has 20 amino acids. CDR3 nucleotides: TGCAGTGCAAACAAAATAACTCCAGGGGTGGGGTGGGCATCAAATCAGCCCCAGCATTTT. Its translation: CSANKITPGVGWASNQPQHF.

This rearrangement joins TRBV20-1 to TRBJ1-2; D remains ambiguous. Germline values: CDR1 DFQATT, CDR2 SNEGSKA (reference sequence). Trimming left V 2 bases short and J 8 bases short, with 12 bases between. This CDR3 is 12 amino acids long. The CDR3 DNA reads as TGCAGTGCTAGAAGTGGGGTCGGAGGCTACACCTTC. This gives the protein CSARSGVGGYTF.

The V call is TRBV19, the J call TRBJ2-1; no reliable D call. The ends were cut back, 7 bases at V and 4 bases at J, with 11 bases in the middle. CDR1 and CDR2 from the germline V gene are LNHDA and SQIVND (reference sequence). CDR3 length: 13 residues. The CDR3 spells CASILPRYNEQFF. Written as DNA, the CDR3 is TGTGCCAGTATCCTACCCCGATACAATGAGCAGTTCTTC. The full variable domain, completed using reference TRBV19 and TRBJ2-1, is DGGITQSPKYLFRKEGQNVTLSCEQNLNHDAMYWYRQDPGQGLRLIYYSQIVNDFQKGDIAEGYSVSREKKESFPLTVTSAQKNPTAFYLCASILPRYNEQFFGPGTRLTVL.

V gene TRBV10-1 combines with J gene TRBJ2-1; 8 nucleotides match TRBD2. This CDR3 spans 14 amino acids. Germline V gene data show CDR1 as WNHNN and CDR2 as SYGVQD (reference sequence). CDR3 in amino acids: CASGAGGVHNEQFF. For the CDR3, the DNA is TGCGCTAGCGGGGCGGGGGGCGTACACAATGAGCAGTTCTTC.

The genes are TRBV7-9 and TRBJ1-2; 9 nucleotides agree with TRBD1. V trimming: 5 bases; J trimming: 1 base; junction bases outside the gene matches: 5. CDR1 is SEHNR and CDR2 is FQNEAQ in the germline V gene (reference sequence). This CDR3 has 15 residues. The CDR3 DNA follows: TGTGCCAGCAGCGGTTGGGACAGGGTTAACTATGGCTACACCTTC. Encoded protein: CASSGWDRVNYGYTF.

In this sample, this clonotype turned up many times. The genes are TRBV5-1 and TRBJ2-2, with 8 positions matching TRBD2. The CDR3 loop spans 15 amino acids. Germline lookup yields CDR1 SGHRS and CDR2 YFSETQ. The J segment lost 1 base and the V segment lost 3 bases, leaving 2 bases of the junction unmatched. The CDR3 DNA is TGCGCCAGCAGCTCGGGACTAGGGAACACCGGGGAGCTGTTTTTT. As protein: CASSSGLGNTGELFF.

In this sample, this clonotype turned up many times. CDR3 bases: TGTGCCACCCTCTCCCAAGGGGTTGAGCAGTACTTC. Protein: CATLSQGVEQYF. The genes are TRBV28 and TRBJ2-7; TRBD1 is a possible D gene (5 bases). V lost 10 bases and J lost 7, with 17 bases in between. CDR3 length: 12 residues. Germline V lookup: CDR1 MDHEN, CDR2 SYDVKM. Full variable domain (outside the CDR3, taken from reference TRBV28 and TRBJ2-7): DVKVTQSSRYLVKRTGEKVFLECVQDMDHENMFWYRQDPGLGLRLIYFSYDVKMKEKGDIPEGYSVSREKKERFSLILESASTNQTSMYLCATLSQGVEQYFGPGTRLTVT.

V usage is TRBV18 and J usage is TRBJ2-7, with no clear D. Trimming cost V 3 bases and J 0 bases, with 9 bases left between them. The germline V gene encodes CDR1 KGHSH and CDR2 LQKENI. This CDR3 has 14 amino acids. CDR3 sequence (DNA): TGTGCCAGCTCACCGATAAGGAGCTCCTACGAGCAGTACTTC. It encodes CASSPIRSSYEQYF. Supplemented by reference TRBV18 and TRBJ2-7, the full variable domain reads NAGVMQNPRHLVRRRGQEARLRCSPMKGHSHVYWYRQLPEEGLKFMVYLQKENIIDESGMPKERFSAEFPKEGPSILRIQQVVRGDSAAYFCASSPIRSSYEQYFGPGTRLTVT.

The chain uses TRBV5-6 and TRBJ2-7; TRBD2 matches 13 bases. V was pared by 5 bases and J by 2 bases, with 7 bases of the junction left unmatched. The CDR3 has 16 amino acids. Per the germline V gene, CDR1 is SGHDT and CDR2 is YYEEEE. CDR3 DNA sequence: TGTGCCAGCAGACTAACCGGGACTAGCGGGACCTACGAGCAGTACTTC. It is translated as CASRLTGTSGTYEQYF.

This chain joins TRBV7-9 and TRBJ1-4, with D perhaps matching TRBD1 (6 bases). CDR1 is SEHNR and CDR2 is FQNEAQ in the germline V gene (reference sequence). V lost 4 bases and J 0 bases, leaving 18 bases between the germline ends. There are 18 residues in the CDR3. For the CDR3, the DNA is TGTGCCAGCAGCTCTTTGGACAGACCTGGCGCAACTAATGAAAAACTGTTTTTT. Its translation is CASSSLDRPGATNEKLFF.

In its sample, this clonotype was seen a few times. The rearrangement links TRBV14 to TRBJ1-4, with unresolved D. The CDR3 sequence is 18 residues long. Trimming pared 0 bases from V and 0 bases from J, leaving 14 bases between. Germline V gene sequence: CDR1 SGHDN, CDR2 FVKESK. The CDR3 is CASSQEVATGTTNEKLFF. In DNA, the CDR3 is TGTGCCAGCAGCCAAGAAGTGGCTACGGGGACAACTAATGAAAAACTGTTTTTT.

This clonotype showed up many times. The V call is TRBV27, the J call TRBJ2-7; 7 bases are a match to TRBD1. The V and J ends lost 8 bases and 3 bases, in that order; junction bases with no gene match: 10. This CDR3 has 14 amino acids. Germline-derived CDR1 and CDR2 are MNHEY and SMNVEV (reference sequence). CDR3 sequence reads: CASARDSTGYEQYF. The CDR3 bases are TGTGCCAGCGCCCGGGACAGCACCGGCTACGAGCAGTACTTC.

J is TRBJ2-5 and V is TRBV29-1, with D perhaps TRBD2 (6 bases). The germline CDR1 and CDR2 sequences are SQVTM and ANQGSEA. Trimming stripped 7 bases from V and 5 bases from J, with 17 bases between. The CDR3 is 13 amino acids. CDR3: CSAQGPGEETQYF. CDR3 in DNA: TGCAGCGCCCAGGGTCCGGGGGAGGAGACCCAGTACTTC.

The rearrangement joins TRBV19 to TRBJ2-1; 12 bases align to TRBD2. V gave up 9 bases and J gave up 3 bases; unmatched junction bases: 12. CDR3 size: 17 residues. Germline V gene data show CDR1 as LNHDA and CDR2 as SQIVND (reference sequence). CDR3 loop: CASGGQGTSGYYNEQFF. The CDR3 region has the DNA TGTGCCAGCGGGGGACAGGGGACTAGCGGGTACTACAATGAGCAGTTCTTC.

This clonotype has more than one count but fewer than ten. The rearrangement links TRBV5-1 to TRBJ2-7; possible D gene TRBD2, 5 bases. Trimming cost V 0 bases and J 9 bases, with 16 bases left between them. This CDR3 has 14 residues. Per germline, CDR1 SGHRS and CDR2 YFSETQ. The CDR3 DNA follows: TGCGCCAGCAGCTTGGAGCCCGGACTCTCGGGGCAGTACTTC. Translated, it gives CASSLEPGLSGQYF.

This clonotype was recorded many times. The V and J genes are TRBV30 and TRBJ1-5; possibly TRBD1 for D (5 bases). The CDR3 contains 13 residues. V shed 2 bases and J shed 9 bases, with 14 bases lying between them. Germline V gives CDR1 GTSNPN, CDR2 SVGIG (reference sequence). CDR3 amino acids: CAWSREGLLPQHF. The CDR3 nucleotides read TGTGCCTGGAGTCGGGAGGGGTTGTTGCCCCAGCATTTT.

The V gene is TRBV19, the J gene TRBJ1-5; D perhaps matches TRBD1 (5 bases). Trimming left V 10 bases short and J 1 base short, with 11 bases between. Germline V gene sequence: CDR1 LNHDA, CDR2 SQIVND (reference sequence). The CDR3 consists of 13 residues. CDR3 protein: CATGDGSNQPQHF. The CDR3 coding sequence is TGTGCCACCGGGGACGGAAGCAATCAGCCCCAGCATTTT.

The V call is TRBV20-1, the J call TRBJ1-1; 10 positions match TRBD1. Germline-derived CDR1 and CDR2 are DFQATT and SNEGSKA (reference sequence). J lost 6 bases, V lost 6 bases, and 4 bases had no gene match. The CDR3 extends over 12 amino acids. The CDR3 coding sequence is TGCAGTGCCAGGGACAGGGGCCCTGAAGCTTTCTTT. Its translation is CSARDRGPEAFF.

The rearrangement links TRBV15 to TRBJ2-1, with D perhaps TRBD2 (5 bases). V lost 5 bases, J lost 0 bases, and 11 bases lay in between. CDR3 length equals 15 residues. From germline, CDR1 is LNHNV and CDR2 YYDKDF (reference sequence). The DNA of the CDR3 is TGTGCCACCAGCGAGCGGTCCAGCTCCTACAATGAGCAGTTCTTC. Its translation: CATSERSSSYNEQFF. The full variable domain, completed using reference TRBV15 and TRBJ2-1, is DAMVIQNPRYQVTQFGKPVTLSCSQTLNHNVMYWYQQKSSQAPKLLFHYYDKDFNNEADTPDNFQSRRPNTSFCFLDIRSPGLGDTAMYLCATSERSSSYNEQFFGPGTRLTVL.